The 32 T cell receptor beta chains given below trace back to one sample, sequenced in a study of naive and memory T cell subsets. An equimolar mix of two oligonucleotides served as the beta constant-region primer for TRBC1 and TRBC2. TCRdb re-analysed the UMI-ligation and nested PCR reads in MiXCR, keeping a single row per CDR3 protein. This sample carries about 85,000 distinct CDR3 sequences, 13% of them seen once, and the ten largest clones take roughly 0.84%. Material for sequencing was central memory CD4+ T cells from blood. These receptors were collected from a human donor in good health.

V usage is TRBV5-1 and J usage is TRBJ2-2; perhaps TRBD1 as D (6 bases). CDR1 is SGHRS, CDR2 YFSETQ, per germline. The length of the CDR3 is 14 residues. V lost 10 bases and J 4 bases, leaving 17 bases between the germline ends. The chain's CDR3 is CASNPGQRTGELFF. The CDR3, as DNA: TGCGCCTCCAATCCTGGACAGCGCACCGGGGAGCTGTTTTTT. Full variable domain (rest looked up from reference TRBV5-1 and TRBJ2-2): KAGVTQTPRYLIKTRGQQVTLSCSPISGHRSVSWYQQTPGQGLQFLFEYFSETQRNKGNFPGRFSGRQFSNSRSEMNVSTLELGDSALYLCASNPGQRTGELFFGEGSRLTVL.

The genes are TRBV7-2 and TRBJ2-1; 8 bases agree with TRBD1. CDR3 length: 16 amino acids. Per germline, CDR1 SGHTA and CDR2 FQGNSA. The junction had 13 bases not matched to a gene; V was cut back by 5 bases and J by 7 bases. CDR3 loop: CASSPSRQGRGNEQFF. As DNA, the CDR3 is TGTGCCAGCAGCCCATCTAGACAGGGGCGAGGGAATGAGCAGTTCTTC.

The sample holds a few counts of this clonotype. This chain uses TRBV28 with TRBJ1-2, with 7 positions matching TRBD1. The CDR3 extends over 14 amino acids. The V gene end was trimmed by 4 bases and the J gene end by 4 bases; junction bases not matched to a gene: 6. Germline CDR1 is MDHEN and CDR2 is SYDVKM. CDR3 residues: CASSSGQALYGYTF. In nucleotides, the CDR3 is TGTGCCAGCAGTTCTGGACAGGCCCTCTATGGCTACACCTTC.

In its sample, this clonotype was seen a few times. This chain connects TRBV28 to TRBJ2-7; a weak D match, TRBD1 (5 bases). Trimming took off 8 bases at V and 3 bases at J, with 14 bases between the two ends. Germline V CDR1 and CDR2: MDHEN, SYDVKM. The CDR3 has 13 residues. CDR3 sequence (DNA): TGTGCCAGCGATTCAGGCAGGGTCTACGAGCAGTACTTC. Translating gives CASDSGRVYEQYF.

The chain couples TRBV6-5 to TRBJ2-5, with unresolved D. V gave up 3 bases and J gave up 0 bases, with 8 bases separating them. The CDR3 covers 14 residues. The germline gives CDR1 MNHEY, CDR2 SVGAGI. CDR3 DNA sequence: TGTGCCAGCAGTTATGGGCGAGACCAAGAGACCCAGTACTTC. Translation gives CASSYGRDQETQYF.

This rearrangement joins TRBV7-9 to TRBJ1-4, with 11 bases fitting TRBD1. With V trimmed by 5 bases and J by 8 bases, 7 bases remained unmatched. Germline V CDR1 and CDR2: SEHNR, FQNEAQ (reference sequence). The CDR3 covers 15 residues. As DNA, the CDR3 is TGTGCCAGCAGCCCGCCGGGACAGGGGGGCGAAAAACTGTTTTTT. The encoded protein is CASSPPGQGGEKLFF.

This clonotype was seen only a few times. The CDR3 DNA sequence: TGTGCCAGCAGCTTACTAGCGGAGGGGACCCAGTACTTC. It specifies CASSLLAEGTQYF. This chain uses TRBV12-3 or TRBV12-4 with TRBJ2-5, with 8 bases lining up with TRBD2. This CDR3 has 13 residues. V shed 6 bases and J 7 bases; nucleotides not matched to a gene: 7.

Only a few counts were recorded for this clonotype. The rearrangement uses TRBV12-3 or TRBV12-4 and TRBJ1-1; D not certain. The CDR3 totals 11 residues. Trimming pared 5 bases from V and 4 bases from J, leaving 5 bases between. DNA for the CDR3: TGTGCCAGCAGTCCAAGCACTGAAGCTTTCTTT. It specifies CASSPSTEAFF.

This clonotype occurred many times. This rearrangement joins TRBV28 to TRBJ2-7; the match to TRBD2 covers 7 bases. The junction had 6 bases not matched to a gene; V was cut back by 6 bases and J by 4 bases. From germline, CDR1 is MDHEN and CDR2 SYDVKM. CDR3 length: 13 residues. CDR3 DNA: TGTGCCAGCAGCCAAGCTAGCGGTTACGAGCAGTACTTC. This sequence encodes CASSQASGYEQYF.

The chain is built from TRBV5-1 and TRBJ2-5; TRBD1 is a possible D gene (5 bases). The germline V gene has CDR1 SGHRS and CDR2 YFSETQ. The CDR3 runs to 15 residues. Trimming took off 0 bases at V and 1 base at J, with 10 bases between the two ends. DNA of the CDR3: TGCGCCAGCAGCTTGGAGTTCAGGGTCCAAGAGACCCAGTACTTC. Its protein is CASSLEFRVQETQYF.

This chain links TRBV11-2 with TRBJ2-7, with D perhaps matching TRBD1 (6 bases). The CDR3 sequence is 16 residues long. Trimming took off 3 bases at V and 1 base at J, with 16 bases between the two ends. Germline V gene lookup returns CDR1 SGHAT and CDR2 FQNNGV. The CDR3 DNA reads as TGTGCCAGCAGCTTCAATACAGGGACGTTTTCCTACGAGCAGTACTTC. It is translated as CASSFNTGTFSYEQYF.

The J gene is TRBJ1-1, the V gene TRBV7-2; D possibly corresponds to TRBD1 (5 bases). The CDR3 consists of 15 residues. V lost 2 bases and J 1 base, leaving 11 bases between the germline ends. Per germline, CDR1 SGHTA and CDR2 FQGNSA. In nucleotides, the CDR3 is TGTGCCAGCAGCTTACAGGGATTAGAGAACACTGAAGCTTTCTTT. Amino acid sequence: CASSLQGLENTEAFF.

CDR3 bases: TGTGCCAGCAGCTTATATCCCCAAGACTACGAGCAGTACTTC. Its translation is CASSLYPQDYEQYF. The chain recombines TRBV7-9 with TRBJ2-7; D gene ambiguous. Germline loops: CDR1 SEHNR, CDR2 FQNEAQ (reference sequence). The CDR3 consists of 14 residues. The V end was cut by 2 bases, the J end by 3 bases, with 11 bases between.

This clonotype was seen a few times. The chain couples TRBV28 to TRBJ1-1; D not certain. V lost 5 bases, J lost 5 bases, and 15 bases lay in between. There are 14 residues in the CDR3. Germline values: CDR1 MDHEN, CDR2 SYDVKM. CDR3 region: CASSLTRDSTEAFF. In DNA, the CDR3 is TGTGCCAGCAGTCTTACGAGAGATTCAACTGAAGCTTTCTTT.

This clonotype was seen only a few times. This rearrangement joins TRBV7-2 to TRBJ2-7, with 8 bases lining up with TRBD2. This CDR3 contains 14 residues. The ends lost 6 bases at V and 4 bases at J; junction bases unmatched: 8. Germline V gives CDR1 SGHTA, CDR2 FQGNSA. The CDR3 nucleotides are TGTGCCAGCAGGGTAAGCGGGAGCGTGTACGAGCAGTACTTC. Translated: CASRVSGSVYEQYF.

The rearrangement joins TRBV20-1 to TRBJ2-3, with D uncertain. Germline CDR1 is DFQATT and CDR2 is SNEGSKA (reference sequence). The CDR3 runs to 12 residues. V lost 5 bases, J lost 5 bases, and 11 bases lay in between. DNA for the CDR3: TGCAGTGCTGCCGCCCAAGGAGATACGCAGTATTTT. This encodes CSAAAQGDTQYF.

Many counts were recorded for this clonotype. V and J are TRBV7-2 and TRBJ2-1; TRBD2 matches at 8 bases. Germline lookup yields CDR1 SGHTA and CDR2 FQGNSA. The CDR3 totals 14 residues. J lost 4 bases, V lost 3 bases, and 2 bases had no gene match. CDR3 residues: CASSFTSGYNEQFF. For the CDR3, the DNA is TGTGCCAGCAGCTTTACTAGCGGTTACAATGAGCAGTTCTTC.

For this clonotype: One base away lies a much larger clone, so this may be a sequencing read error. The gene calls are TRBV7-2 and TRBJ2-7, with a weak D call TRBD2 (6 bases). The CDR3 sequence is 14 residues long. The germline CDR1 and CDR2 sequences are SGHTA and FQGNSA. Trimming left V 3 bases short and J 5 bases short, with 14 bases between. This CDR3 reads CASSFLRESNEQYF. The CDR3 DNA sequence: TGTGCCAGCAGCTTCCTACGGGAGAGCAACGAGCAGTACTTC.

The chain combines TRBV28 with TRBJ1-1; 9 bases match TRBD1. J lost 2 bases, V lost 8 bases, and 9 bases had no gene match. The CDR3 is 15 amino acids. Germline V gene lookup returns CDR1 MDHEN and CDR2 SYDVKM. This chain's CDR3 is CASGVNTGGNTEAFF. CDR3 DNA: TGTGCCAGCGGAGTGAACACAGGGGGCAACACTGAAGCTTTCTTT.

CDR3 amino acids: CASSLGGSGNTIYF. CDR3 nucleotides: TGTGCCAGCAGCTTAGGGGGCTCTGGAAACACCATATATTTT. This chain joins TRBV7-8 and TRBJ1-3; D unclear. The CDR3 extends over 14 amino acids. CDR1 and CDR2 from the germline V gene are SGHVS and FQNEAQ. Between the trimmed V and J ends, which lost 1 base and 0 bases, there was a span of 4 bases.

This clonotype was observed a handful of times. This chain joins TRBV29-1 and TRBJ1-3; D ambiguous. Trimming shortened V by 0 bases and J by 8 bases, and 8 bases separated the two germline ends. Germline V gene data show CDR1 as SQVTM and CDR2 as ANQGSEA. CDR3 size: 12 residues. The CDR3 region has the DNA TGCAGCGTTGAAGATAACCTGGACACCATATATTTT. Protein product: CSVEDNLDTIYF.

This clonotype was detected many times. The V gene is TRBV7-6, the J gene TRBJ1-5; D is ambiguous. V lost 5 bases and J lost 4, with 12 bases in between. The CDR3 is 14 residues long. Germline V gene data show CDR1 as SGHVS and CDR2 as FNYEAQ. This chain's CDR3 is CASSPGQMNQPQHF. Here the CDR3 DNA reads TGTGCCAGCAGCCCAGGTCAGATGAATCAGCCCCAGCATTTT.

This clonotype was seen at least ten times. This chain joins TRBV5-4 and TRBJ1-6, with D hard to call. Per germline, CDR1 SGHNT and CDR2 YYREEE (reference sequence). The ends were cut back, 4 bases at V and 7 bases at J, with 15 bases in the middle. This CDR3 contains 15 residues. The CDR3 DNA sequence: TGTGCCAGCAGCATGGAACGCGTGGAGAATTCACCCCTCCACTTT. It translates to CASSMERVENSPLHF.

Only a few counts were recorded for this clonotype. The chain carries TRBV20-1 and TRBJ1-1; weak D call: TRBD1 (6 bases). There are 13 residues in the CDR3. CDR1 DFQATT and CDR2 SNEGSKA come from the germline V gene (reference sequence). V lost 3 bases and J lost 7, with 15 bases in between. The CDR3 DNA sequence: TGCAGTGCTAGCGGTGGAGGGACAATTGAAGCTTTCTTT. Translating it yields CSASGGGTIEAFF.

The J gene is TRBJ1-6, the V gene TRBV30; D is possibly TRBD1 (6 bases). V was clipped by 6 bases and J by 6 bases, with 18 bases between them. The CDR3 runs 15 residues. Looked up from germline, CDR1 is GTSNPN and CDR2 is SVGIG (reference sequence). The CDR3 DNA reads TGTGCCTGCCTACAGGGCGGAACCTTTAATTCACCCCTCCACTTT. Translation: CACLQGGTFNSPLHF.

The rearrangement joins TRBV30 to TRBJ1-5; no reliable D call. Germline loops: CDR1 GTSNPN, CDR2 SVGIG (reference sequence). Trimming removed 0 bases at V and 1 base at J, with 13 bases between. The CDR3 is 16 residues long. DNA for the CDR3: TGTGCCTGGAGTGTATCCTCAGGAGCGAGCAATCAGCCCCAGCATTTT. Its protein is CAWSVSSGASNQPQHF.

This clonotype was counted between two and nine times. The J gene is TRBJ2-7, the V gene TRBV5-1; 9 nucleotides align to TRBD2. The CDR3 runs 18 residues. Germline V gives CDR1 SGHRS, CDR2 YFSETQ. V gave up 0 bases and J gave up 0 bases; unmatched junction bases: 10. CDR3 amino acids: CASSLESSGTSFSYEQYF. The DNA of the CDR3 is TGCGCCAGCAGCTTGGAGTCATCTGGGACTAGCTTCTCCTACGAGCAGTACTTC.

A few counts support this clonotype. The CDR3: CASSLPGARSGNTIYF. The CDR3 bases are TGTGCCAGCAGCTTACCGGGAGCCCGCTCTGGAAACACCATATATTTT. The V and J genes are TRBV7-2 and TRBJ1-3; D is ambiguous. This CDR3 comprises 16 residues. CDR1 SGHTA and CDR2 FQGNSA come from the germline V gene. V lost 2 bases and J 0 bases, leaving 11 bases between the germline ends. Based on the CDR3 plus reference TRBV7-2 and TRBJ1-3, the full variable domain is GAGVSQSPSNKVTEKGKDVELRCDPISGHTALYWYRQSLGQGLEFLIYFQGNSAPDKSGLPSDRFSAERTGGSVSTLTIQRTQQEDSAVYLCASSLPGARSGNTIYFGEGSWLTVV.

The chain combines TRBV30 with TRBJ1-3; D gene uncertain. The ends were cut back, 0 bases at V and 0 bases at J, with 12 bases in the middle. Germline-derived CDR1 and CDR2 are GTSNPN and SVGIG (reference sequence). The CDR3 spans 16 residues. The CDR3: CAWSVTRLSSGNTIYF. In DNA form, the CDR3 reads TGTGCCTGGAGTGTAACCAGGTTAAGCTCTGGAAACACCATATATTTT. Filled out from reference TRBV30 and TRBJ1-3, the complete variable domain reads SQTIHQWPATLVQPVGSPLSLECTVEGTSNPNLYWYRQAAGRGLQLLFYSVGIGQISSEVPQNLSASRPQDRQFILSSKKLLLSDSGFYLCAWSVTRLSSGNTIYFGEGSWLTVV.

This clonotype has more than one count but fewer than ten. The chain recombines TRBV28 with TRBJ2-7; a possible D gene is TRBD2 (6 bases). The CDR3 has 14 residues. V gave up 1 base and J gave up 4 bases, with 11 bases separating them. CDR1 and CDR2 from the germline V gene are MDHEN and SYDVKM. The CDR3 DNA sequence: TGTGCCAGCAGTTTATACGGGGGAGTATACGAGCAGTACTTC. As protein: CASSLYGGVYEQYF.

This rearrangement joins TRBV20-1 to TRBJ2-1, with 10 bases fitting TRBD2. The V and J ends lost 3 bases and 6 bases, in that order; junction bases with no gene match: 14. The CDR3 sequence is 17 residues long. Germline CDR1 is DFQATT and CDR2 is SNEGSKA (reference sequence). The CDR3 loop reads CSASAQLAGSRVNEQFF. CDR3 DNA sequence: TGCAGTGCTAGTGCCCAACTAGCGGGAAGCAGGGTCAATGAGCAGTTCTTC.

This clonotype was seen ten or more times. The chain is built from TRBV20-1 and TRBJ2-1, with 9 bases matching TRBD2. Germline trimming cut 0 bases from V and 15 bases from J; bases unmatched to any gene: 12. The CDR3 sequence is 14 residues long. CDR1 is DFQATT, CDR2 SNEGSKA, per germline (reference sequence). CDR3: CSARDLMAGLAAFF. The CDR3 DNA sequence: TGCAGTGCTAGAGATCTCATGGCGGGACTAGCCGCGTTCTTC.